These T cell receptor beta chains were read from a single sample in a study of cytomegalovirus exposure and HLA in healthy donors. Using immunoSEQ multiplex PCR, the repertoire was profiled, and TCRdb retains in-frame clones only, with some absent. Of under 85,000 clones in the sample, 65% to 70% were seen once. The material sequenced was PBMCs. The origin of the receptors is a man aged 35-49 years in good health and CMV-seropositive. Each CDR3 is given with its conserved first and last residue. The D gene is left open where the match is weak. For some rows the clone size is stated as once, few or many, or as a class when expanded; others skip it.

clone_size | d_call | j_call | v_call | cdr3_nt | cdr3_aa
NA | NA | TRBJ2-2 | TRBV29-1 | TGCAGCGCCTCCCAGGGGAACACCGGGGAGCTGTTTTTT | CSASQGNTGELFF
NA | NA | TRBJ1-2 | TRBV14 | TGTGCCAGCAGCCAAGCCGTATTTGATGGCTACACCTTC | CASSQAVFDGYTF
few | TRBD2 | TRBJ2-1 | TRBV10-2 | TGCGCCAGCAGCGTAAGCGGGACGCAGTTCTTC | CASSVSGTQFF
NA | NA | TRBJ1-6 | TRBV6-5 | TGTGCCAGCAGTTGGAGTAATTCACCCCTCCACTTT | CASSWSNSPLHF
NA | TRBD1 | TRBJ2-3 | TRBV10-3 | TGTGCAACCCAAGGGGGACAGGGCACAGATACGCAGTATTTT | CATQGGQGTDTQYF
few | NA | TRBJ1-5 | TRBV7-9 | TGTGCCAGCAGCCCGGACTACAGTTTCAGCAATCAGCCCCAGCATTTT | CASSPDYSFSNQPQHF
NA | NA | TRBJ1-5 | TRBV6-5 | TGTGCCAGCAGTTACCCGAACTGGCAGCCCCAGCATTTT | CASSYPNWQPQHF
few | NA | TRBJ1-2 | TRBV4-3 | TGCGCCAGCAGCCAAGTAAGCGCCGTTGGCTATGGCTACACCTTC | CASSQVSAVGYGYTF
NA | TRBD1 | TRBJ1-3 | TRBV6-7 | TGTGCCCCCAGGGGGCTCCTTTTCTCGCCTCCTTTT | CAPRGLLFSPPF
once | TRBD2 | TRBJ2-1 | TRBV7-3 | TGTGCCAGCAGTCAAACTAGCGGGAGGGTCAATGAGCAGTTCTTC | CASSQTSGRVNEQFF
NA | NA | TRBJ1-5 | TRBV7-9 | TGTGCCAGCAGCTTATCAAATAGCAATCAGCCCCAGCATTTT | CASSLSNSNQPQHF
NA | NA | TRBJ2-6 | TRBV10-2 | TGCGCCAGCAGGGCAGGGGCCGGGCGCGCTGGCTCTGGGGCCAACGTCCTGACTTTC | CASRAGAGRAGSGANVLTF
NA | NA | TRBJ1-1 | TRBV30 | TGTGCCTGGAGCCCAGGGTCCAGGAACACTGAAGCTTTCTTT | CAWSPGSRNTEAFF
NA | NA | TRBJ2-3 | TRBV6-5 | TGTGCCAGCAAGGGGTTCTCAGATACGCAGTATTTT | CASKGFSDTQYF
NA | NA | TRBJ1-6 | TRBV4-2 | TGTGCCAGCAGCCAAGATGAAGCGAATTCACCCCTCCACTTT | CASSQDEANSPLHF
NA | NA | TRBJ2-3 | TRBV4-3 | TGCGCCAGCAGCGTCGGGGTCGCAGATACGCAGTATTTT | CASSVGVADTQYF
NA | NA | TRBJ2-7 | TRBV2 | TGTGCCAGCAGAGAGTACTACGAGCAGTACTTC | CASREYYEQYF
NA | NA | TRBJ1-4 | TRBV30 | TGTGCCTGGACCCGACTAGAGAGTGAAAAACTGTTTTTT | CAWTRLESEKLFF
NA | NA | TRBJ2-7 | TRBV7-6 | TGTGCCAGCAGCAAGGGGGGAGGGGCCTACGAGCAGTACTTC | CASSKGGGAYEQYF
once | NA | TRBJ2-7 | TRBV7-9 | TGTGCCAGCAGCTTATCTCCCTCCTCCGAGCAGTACTTC | CASSLSPSSEQYF
NA | NA | TRBJ2-3 | TRBV29-1 | TGCAGCGTCCTCGGTCGGGATACGCAGTATTTT | CSVLGRDTQYF
NA | NA | TRBJ2-7 | TRBV4-3 | TGCGCCAGCAGCCAACCACGAATGGCGGGGGCGTTCAACGAGCAGTACTTC | CASSQPRMAGAFNEQYF